This T cell receptor beta chain was sequenced for a study of early T cells in non-severe SARS-CoV-2 infection. In the study overall: It was bulk RNA from unsorted whole blood that was sequenced, and the chains were unpaired.

Individual cDNA molecules carried attached unique molecular identifiers. TCRdb independently ran MiXCR on the 5' RACE reads; one entry per CDR3 protein. Here the sample spans nearly 80,000 distinct CDR3 sequences, about 13% being singletons. To note about this clonotype: As yet, its antigen is unknown.

Whole-study results and caveats: Missing private and CD4 specificities, VDJdb matching favored anti-spike CD8 responses.

The germline V gene has CDR1 SGHTA and CDR2 FQGNSA. With 5 bases removed from V and 7 bases from J, the gap between germline ends came to 9 bases. The CDR3 loop spans 12 amino acids. The sequence was collected from an adult who was a healthcare worker with PCR-confirmed SARS-CoV-2 infection or an uninfected control (not recorded which). Material: whole blood. The V and J genes are TRBV7-2 and TRBJ2-1, with unresolved D. CDR3 nucleotide sequence: TGTGCCAGCAGCCTCTTCGTGAATGAGCAGTTCTTC. Protein product: CASSLFVNEQFF.